Below are 11 T cell receptor beta chains sequenced from a single sample in a study of vaccination effects on CD4 cells after COVID-19. These TCRs are of unknown antigen specificity. Within the ViraFEST assay, antigen-specific CD4+ T cells underwent expansion with viral peptide pools prior to sequencing. Culturing for around 10 days preceded CD4+ T cell isolation. Assay used: immunoSEQ multiplex PCR; TCRdb lists only in-frame clones, some missing. The sample yields about 54,000 clones, around 80% seen once. The specimen was CD4+ T cells from PBMCs cultured with HCoV-229E spike peptides, collected before COVID-19 vaccination. These receptors were obtained from a human donor who received a COVID-19 vaccine.

V and J are TRBV5-1 and TRBJ2-3; 9 bases map to TRBD1. Unmatched junction bases numbered 7, after V lost 4 bases and J lost 4 bases. In germline, CDR1 is SGHRS, CDR2 YFSETQ. This CDR3 is 15 amino acids long. CDR3 DNA: TGCGCCAGCAGCCCGACAGGGGGGGTAGCAGATACGCAGTATTTT. This translates into CASSPTGGVADTQYF.

This chain connects TRBV7-2 to TRBJ2-5; the match to TRBD1 covers 9 bases. The CDR3 is 16 residues long. V shed 1 base and J 6 bases; nucleotides not matched to a gene: 9. Germline lookup yields CDR1 SGHTA and CDR2 FQGNSA. The CDR3, as DNA: TGTGCCAGCAGCTTAGGAGGGACAGGGATTGGGAAGACCCAGTACTTC. Translated: CASSLGGTGIGKTQYF.

This chain uses TRBV11-2 with TRBJ2-2; D remains ambiguous. This CDR3 comprises 17 residues. Germline V lookup: CDR1 SGHAT, CDR2 FQNNGV. The germline V and J ends were trimmed by 6 bases and 1 base, with 18 bases remaining between them. CDR3 protein: CASRHYRGPLNTGELFF. CDR3 bases: TGTGCCAGCAGACATTACCGTGGACCGCTGAACACCGGGGAGCTGTTTTTT.

This CDR3 is CASSLIGELFF. Written as DNA, the CDR3 is TGTGCCAGCAGCCTCATCGGGGAGCTGTTTTTT. The chain links TRBV7-2 to TRBJ2-2; D is unclear. Germline CDR1 SGHTA, CDR2 FQGNSA. V gave up 5 bases and J gave up 7 bases, with 5 bases separating them. The CDR3 loop spans 11 amino acids. Variable domain in full (rest from reference TRBV7-2 and TRBJ2-2): GAGVSQSPSNKVTEKGKDVELRCDPISGHTALYWYRQSLGQGLEFLIYFQGNSAPDKSGLPSDRFSAERTGGSVSTLTIQRTQQEDSAVYLCASSLIGELFFGEGSRLTVL.

V is TRBV11-2 and J is TRBJ2-2; the match to TRBD2 covers 11 bases. The trim removed 2 bases at V and 5 bases at J, leaving 4 bases unmatched. Germline V gives CDR1 SGHAT, CDR2 FQNNGV. There are 16 residues in the CDR3. The CDR3 nucleotides read TGTGCCAGCAGCTTACTAGCGGGGGGTATAACCGGGGAGCTGTTTTTT. Encoded protein: CASSLLAGGITGELFF.

This chain joins TRBV4-1 and TRBJ1-6; D remains unclear. The V gene's germline CDR1 is MGHRA and CDR2 YSYEKL. V lost 10 bases to trimming and J lost 2 bases, with 21 bases between them. CDR3 size: 17 residues. The CDR3, as DNA: TGCGCCACTTCACCAGCGGGGAGAGGAACCTATAATTCACCCCTCCACTTT. This gives the protein CATSPAGRGTYNSPLHF.

The V call is TRBV2, the J call TRBJ2-3; D might be TRBD1 (5 bases). V was shortened by 3 bases and J by 9 bases, with 10 bases between the two germline ends. This CDR3 region has 12 residues. Germline V gene sequence: CDR1 SNHLY, CDR2 FYNNEI. CDR3 protein: CASSDRDGTQYF. The CDR3 region has the DNA TGTGCCAGCAGTGACAGGGATGGGACGCAGTATTTT.

The chain carries TRBV5-1 and TRBJ1-4, with a possible D match to TRBD1 (6 bases). The CDR3 consists of 14 residues. Looked up from germline, CDR1 is SGHRS and CDR2 is YFSETQ. Trimming took off 4 bases at V and 5 bases at J, with 12 bases between the two ends. The CDR3 is CASSRDIRNEKLFF. The CDR3 DNA reads as TGCGCCAGCAGCCGGGACATCAGAAATGAAAAACTGTTTTTT.

The chain has TRBV19 and TRBJ2-4; D unclear. CDR1 is LNHDA and CDR2 is SQIVND in the germline V gene (reference sequence). The V and J ends lost 6 bases and 3 bases respectively, with 6 bases between them. The CDR3 is 12 amino acids. The CDR3 DNA is TGTGCCAGTAGGGGCAGCAAAAACATTCAGTACTTC. Protein: CASRGSKNIQYF.

This clone appeared a few times. The V and J genes are TRBV7-3 and TRBJ2-3; 7 nucleotides align to TRBD2. Germline V gene lookup returns CDR1 SGHTA and CDR2 FQGTGA. The ends lost 4 bases at V and 1 base at J; junction bases unmatched: 8. The CDR3 extends over 16 amino acids. CDR3 sequence: CASSSGLYSGTDTQYF. The CDR3 region has the DNA TGTGCCAGCAGCTCGGGACTATATTCAGGCACAGATACGCAGTATTTT.

The rearrangement joins TRBV10-3 to TRBJ2-2; 12 bases are shared with TRBD2. The CDR3 has 18 amino acids. The germline CDR1 and CDR2 sequences are ENHRY and SYGVKD. V trimming: 0 bases; J trimming: 7 bases; junction bases outside the gene matches: 9. Here the CDR3 reads CAISESPSGGAFGGELFF. CDR3 nucleotides: TGTGCCATCAGTGAGTCGCCTAGCGGGGGGGCGTTCGGCGGGGAGCTGTTTTTT.